This entry lists 7 T cell receptor beta chains sequenced from one sample in a study of regulatory T cells in long-lasting Graves disease. The time point is: newly diagnosed GD, antithyroid drugs for less than 3 months. Following extraction of RNA from PBMCs, that RNA was used to make the TCR library. Arm-PCR of CDR3 regions with iRepertoire HTBI primers generated TCR beta libraries. TCRdb analysed the multiplex PCR reads with MiXCR anew, one entry per CDR3 protein. The sample consists of a few hundred thousand distinct CDR3 sequences, around 17% of them appearing once. The same data also contributed to another study, on T cells in Graves' hyperthyroidism and ophthalmopathy.

The material was peripheral blood mononuclear cells (PBMCs), obtained at new diagnosis, from a patient treated with antithyroid drugs. The receptors stem from a man aged 35-49 years with Graves disease.

This clonotype was observed at least ten times. The chain joins TRBV3-1 to TRBJ1-6, with a weak D call TRBD1 (5 bases). There are 14 residues in the CDR3. Germline CDR1 LGHDT, CDR2 YNNKEL (reference sequence). The V end was cut by 2 bases, the J end by 7 bases, with 9 bases between. The CDR3 DNA reads as TGTGCCAGCAGCCAACAACAGGAGAATTCACCCCTCCACTTT. Translated, it gives CASSQQQENSPLHF.

As for this clonotype: The conserved phenylalanine or tryptophan is not found at the CDR3 terminus, so this likely reflects a read error. The V and J genes are TRBV6-2 or TRBV6-3 and TRBJ1-1, with D perhaps matching TRBD1 (6 bases). V lost 0 bases to trimming and J lost 10 bases, with 18 bases between them. This CDR3 has 15 residues. Germline loops: CDR1 MNHEY, CDR2 SVGEGT. The CDR3 here is CASSYSNALNRAAFS. The CDR3 DNA sequence: TGTGCCAGCAGTTACTCGAATGCTCTGAACAGGGCAGCTTTCTCT.

This clonotype was counted ten times or more. The chain uses TRBV20-1 and TRBJ2-7, with TRBD1 matching 10 bases. CDR3 length equals 15 residues. The V and J ends lost 2 bases and 5 bases, in that order; junction bases with no gene match: 9. The germline CDR1 and CDR2 sequences are DFQATT and SNEGSKA (reference sequence). The CDR3 sequence is CSARSPPGQGDEQYF. The CDR3 region has the DNA TGCAGTGCTAGATCTCCTCCTGGACAGGGGGACGAGCAGTACTTC.

This clonotype has a handful of counts. V and J are TRBV6-1 and TRBJ2-1, with D possibly matching TRBD1 (6 bases). Germline V gives CDR1 MNHNS, CDR2 SASEGT. The V end was cut by 5 bases, the J end by 6 bases, with 20 bases between. This CDR3 has 16 amino acids. CDR3 residues: CASSHTAYRVRNEQFF. CDR3 DNA: TGTGCCAGCAGTCACACAGCCTACAGGGTCCGCAATGAGCAGTTCTTC.

The chain links TRBV7-9 to TRBJ2-3, with a weak D call TRBD2 (5 bases). CDR3 length: 16 residues. The V end lost 1 base, the J end lost 4 bases, and 15 bases lay between the germline ends. CDR1 is SEHNR, CDR2 FQNEAQ, per germline (reference sequence). The CDR3 is CASSLVASFTSDTQYF. The CDR3 DNA reads as TGTGCCAGCAGCTTAGTGGCTAGCTTCACGTCAGATACGCAGTATTTT.

This clonotype occurred many times. The chain joins TRBV4-3 to TRBJ2-1, with TRBD1 matching 8 bases. Germline CDR1 reads LGHNA; CDR2 reads YSLEER. The CDR3 covers 15 residues. Trimming removed 4 bases from V and 1 base from J; junction bases left unmatched: 3. This chain's CDR3 is CASSPGQGSYNEQFF. In nucleotides, the CDR3 is TGCGCCAGCAGCCCCGGACAGGGATCCTACAATGAGCAGTTCTTC.

This clonotype was seen at least ten times. J is TRBJ1-2 and V is TRBV9; TRBD1 might be the D (5 bases). Trimming took off 0 bases at V and 3 bases at J, with 6 bases between the two ends. This CDR3 has 13 amino acids. CDR1 is SGDLS and CDR2 is YYNGEE in the germline V gene. The CDR3 nucleotides are TGTGCCAGCAGCGTAGGCAGGGACTATGGCTACACCTTC. It translates to CASSVGRDYGYTF.